The next 28 T cell receptor beta chains were all read from a single sample in a study of HIV-infected patients and healthy controls. The repertoire came from unfractionated whole blood and reflected all unsorted peripheral T cells. Alpha and beta constant-region primers primed reverse transcription of approximately 500 ng RNA. Using multiplexing indices, alpha and beta chain libraries were generated apart by chain-specific third strand synthesis. In TCRdb, the 5' RACE reads were re-called with MiXCR into one record per CDR3 protein. This table holds about 7,600 distinct CDR3 sequences, 9% to 10% found once. The material was blood, obtained before antiretroviral therapy. Receptors originate from an adult with HIV infection.

Within the sample, this clonotype is large (0.1 to 1%). The J gene is TRBJ2-2, the V gene TRBV7-6; no firm D call. Germline V gene data show CDR1 as SGHVS and CDR2 as FNYEAQ. There are 15 residues in the CDR3. With 4 bases removed from V and 0 bases from J, the gap between germline ends came to 9 bases. The CDR3, as DNA: TGTGCCAGCAGCTCCCTCCTGGCGAACACCGGGGAGCTGTTTTTT. This codes for CASSSLLANTGELFF.

This clonotype counts as medium-sized. V is TRBV6-2 or TRBV6-3 and J is TRBJ2-1, with D perhaps matching TRBD1 or TRBD2 (5 bases each). This CDR3 is 13 amino acids long. Germline loops: CDR1 MNHEY, CDR2 SVGEGT. V shed 0 bases and J shed 7 bases, with 7 bases lying between them. CDR3 nucleotides: TGTGCCAGCAGTTACTCGAGGGGTAATGAGCAGTTCTTC. Residues: CASSYSRGNEQFF.

This clonotype was observed at least ten times. The chain couples TRBV29-1 to TRBJ2-1; D is undetermined. Trimming took 4 bases from V and 6 from J, leaving 10 bases between them. Germline assignment: CDR1 SQVTM and CDR2 ANQGSEA. The CDR3 length is 12 residues. CDR3 in DNA: TGCAGCGTTGCCACTTACGGCAATGAGCAGTTCTTC. Its translation: CSVATYGNEQFF.

There are many counts of this clonotype. The V call is TRBV5-1, the J call TRBJ2-7, with TRBD1 matching 8 bases. V was pared by 3 bases and J by 0 bases, with 5 bases of the junction left unmatched. In germline, CDR1 is SGHRS, CDR2 YFSETQ. This CDR3 has 15 residues. CDR3 nucleotides: TGCGCCAGCAGCTGGGGGACAGGAAGCTCCTACGAGCAGTACTTC. Translated, it gives CASSWGTGSSYEQYF.

Many counts were recorded for this clonotype. V gene TRBV4-1 combines with J gene TRBJ1-6; D is undetermined. The V gene lost 1 base and the J gene lost 0 bases, with 10 bases spanning the gap. The CDR3 is 17 amino acids. Germline CDR1 is MGHRA and CDR2 is YSYEKL. CDR3 nucleotide sequence: TGCGCCAGCAGCCAAGCCCGGGATAGCTCCTATAATTCACCCCTCCACTTT. Residues: CASSQARDSSYNSPLHF.

In its sample, this clonotype was seen many times. The rearrangement uses TRBV29-1 and TRBJ2-1; no clear D gene. Trimming pared 0 bases from V and 4 bases from J, leaving 10 bases between. The CDR3 loop spans 14 amino acids. Germline loops: CDR1 SQVTM, CDR2 ANQGSEA. DNA of the CDR3: TGCAGCGTTGAAGACGATAGTCGGTACAATGAGCAGTTCTTC. This codes for CSVEDDSRYNEQFF.

The sample holds many counts of this clonotype. This rearrangement joins TRBV4-1 to TRBJ2-5, with D tentatively TRBD1 or TRBD2 (5 bases each). In germline, CDR1 is MGHRA, CDR2 YSYEKL. The CDR3 is 13 amino acids. Trimming pared 0 bases from V and 5 bases from J, leaving 7 bases between. The chain's CDR3 is CASSQEWGETQYF. The CDR3 DNA reads as TGCGCCAGCAGCCAAGAATGGGGGGAGACCCAGTACTTC.

V gene TRBV13 combines with J gene TRBJ2-3; D is perhaps TRBD2 (6 bases). The CDR3 totals 14 residues. From germline, CDR1 is PRHDT and CDR2 FYEKMQ (reference sequence). Trimming took off 5 bases at V and 5 bases at J, with 14 bases between the two ends. CDR3 in amino acids: CASSPIGLRDTQYF. The DNA for the CDR3 is TGTGCCAGCAGCCCGATCGGACTAAGAGATACGCAGTATTTT.

This clonotype is judged medium-sized (0.01 to 0.1%). The V gene is TRBV19, the J gene TRBJ1-5, with no clear D. The V gene lost 6 bases and the J gene lost 0 bases, with 12 bases spanning the gap. The length of the CDR3 is 15 residues. Per the germline V gene, CDR1 is LNHDA and CDR2 is SQIVND (reference sequence). The CDR3 DNA is TGTGCCAGTAGCATGGGAGGGTATAGCAATCAGCCCCAGCATTTT. It codes for CASSMGGYSNQPQHF.

This clonotype has a count of ten or more. The CDR3 loop reads CASSLERGSYEQYF. The CDR3 bases are TGTGCCAGCAGCTTAGAGCGGGGGTCCTACGAGCAGTACTTC. This rearrangement joins TRBV7-2 to TRBJ2-7, with 8 bases lining up with TRBD2. Germline assignment: CDR1 SGHTA and CDR2 FQGNSA. J gave up 1 base and V 1 base, and 0 bases lay outside the gene matches. The CDR3 spans 14 residues.

This clonotype was detected many times. The chain combines TRBV7-2 with TRBJ1-5; D uncertain. Germline V CDR1 and CDR2: SGHTA, FQGNSA. The CDR3 totals 14 residues. The ends were cut back, 7 bases at V and 2 bases at J, with 12 bases in the middle. The CDR3 DNA reads TGTGCCAGCACATGGACCTCAGGCAATCAGCCCCAGCATTTT. Residues: CASTWTSGNQPQHF.

This clonotype rates as medium-sized. The V and J genes are TRBV3-1 and TRBJ1-1; D unclear. The CDR3 runs to 14 residues. Per the germline V gene, CDR1 is LGHDT and CDR2 is YNNKEL (reference sequence). V lost 1 base and J 5 bases, leaving 11 bases between the germline ends. The CDR3 reads CASSQAGKFTEAFF. CDR3 sequence (DNA): TGTGCCAGCAGCCAAGCAGGCAAGTTTACTGAAGCTTTCTTT.

Many counts were recorded for this clonotype. V and J are TRBV6-5 and TRBJ1-1; D is ambiguous. The CDR3 sequence is 14 residues long. V lost 6 bases and J lost 1, with 12 bases in between. Per germline, CDR1 MNHEY and CDR2 SVGAGI. CDR3 loop: CASSSPRENTEAFF. The CDR3 region has the DNA TGTGCCAGCAGCTCTCCCCGGGAGAACACTGAAGCTTTCTTT.

This clonotype occurred many times. This rearrangement joins TRBV12-3 or TRBV12-4 to TRBJ1-1, with D possibly matching TRBD1 (6 bases). CDR3 length: 15 amino acids. The ends were cut back, 5 bases at V and 5 bases at J, with 18 bases in the middle. In DNA, the CDR3 is TGTGCCAGCAGTCCCGGCGGGGGGCCCTGGACTGAAGCTTTCTTT. It encodes CASSPGGGPWTEAFF.

The rearrangement uses TRBV5-4 and TRBJ1-1, with TRBD1 as a possible D gene (5 bases). CDR1 is SGHNT, CDR2 YYREEE, per germline (reference sequence). CDR3 size: 15 residues. The V end lost 0 bases, the J end lost 4 bases, and 13 bases lay between the germline ends. This CDR3 reads CASSLEGPGSTEAFF. The DNA of the CDR3 is TGTGCCAGCAGCTTGGAGGGACCGGGCAGCACTGAAGCTTTCTTT.

At least ten counts were recorded for this clonotype. The rearrangement links TRBV10-3 to TRBJ1-2; no firm D call. The length of the CDR3 is 13 residues. Germline V lookup: CDR1 ENHRY, CDR2 SYGVKD. V shed 0 bases and J shed 7 bases, with 9 bases lying between them. CDR3 DNA sequence: TGTGCCATCAGTGAGTCTGAGGGCGCTGGCTACACCTTC. Translated, it gives CAISESEGAGYTF.

This clonotype was detected many times. V is TRBV28 and J is TRBJ1-1; weak D call: TRBD1 (5 bases). Germline V gives CDR1 MDHEN, CDR2 SYDVKM. Trimming removed 2 bases from V and 1 base from J, with 8 bases in between. This CDR3 contains 14 residues. The CDR3 DNA reads TGTGCCAGCAGTTTAGGGGCTCGGAACACTGAAGCTTTCTTT. Its translation is CASSLGARNTEAFF. The full variable domain, completed using reference TRBV28 and TRBJ1-1, is DVKVTQSSRYLVKRTGEKVFLECVQDMDHENMFWYRQDPGLGLRLIYFSYDVKMKEKGDIPEGYSVSREKKERFSLILESASTNQTSMYLCASSLGARNTEAFFGQGTRLTVV.

This clonotype was counted ten times or more. This rearrangement joins TRBV12-3 or TRBV12-4 to TRBJ1-6, with D maybe TRBD1 (5 bases). This CDR3 region has 13 residues. The V gene lost 2 bases and the J gene lost 10 bases, with 9 bases spanning the gap. CDR3 in amino acids: CASSLMRGSPLHF. The CDR3 DNA reads TGTGCCAGCAGTTTAATGAGGGGCTCACCCCTCCACTTT.

This clonotype is termed medium-sized. CDR3 sequence reads: CASSQGFSNQPQHF. DNA of the CDR3: TGTGCCAGCAGTCAGGGGTTCAGCAATCAGCCCCAGCATTTT. V usage is TRBV6-2 or TRBV6-3 and J usage is TRBJ1-5, with D possibly matching TRBD1 (6 bases). Germline CDR1 reads MNHEY; CDR2 reads SVGEGT. CDR3 size: 14 residues. Trimming took 5 bases from V and 1 from J, leaving 9 bases between them.

This clonotype was counted only a few times. The CDR3: CASSPTTLNTEAFF. Written as DNA, the CDR3 is TGTGCCAGCAGTCCTACCACACTGAACACTGAAGCTTTCTTT. The chain has TRBV3-1 and TRBJ1-1; D gene ambiguous. V lost 6 bases and J lost 0, with 11 bases in between. The CDR3 has 14 residues. Germline CDR1 LGHDT, CDR2 YNNKEL (reference sequence).

This clonotype was seen many times. The chain employs TRBV7-9 and TRBJ1-4; TRBD1 matches 11 bases. The ends lost 6 bases at V and 0 bases at J; junction bases unmatched: 9. CDR1 is SEHNR and CDR2 is FQNEAQ in the germline V gene (reference sequence). This CDR3 is built from 18 residues. CDR3 residues: CASSRARTGGATNEKLFF. The CDR3 nucleotides are TGTGCCAGCAGTCGTGCTCGGACAGGGGGCGCAACTAATGAAAAACTGTTTTTT. Full variable domain (remainder filled in from reference TRBV7-9 and TRBJ1-4): DTGVSQNPRHKITKRGQNVTFRCDPISEHNRLYWYRQTLGQGPEFLTYFQNEAQLEKSRLLSDRFSAERPKGSFSTLEIQRTEQGDSAMYLCASSRARTGGATNEKLFFGSGTQLSVL.

This clonotype came up many times. The V call is TRBV6-2 or TRBV6-3, the J call TRBJ1-1; 8 bases are shared with TRBD1. CDR3 size: 17 residues. With V trimmed by 2 bases and J by 1 base, 9 bases remained unmatched. CDR1 and CDR2 (germline): MNHEY, SVGEGT. The CDR3 coding sequence is TGTGCCAGCAGTTACGGGCAGGGGGCTACGAGGAACACTGAAGCTTTCTTT. As protein: CASSYGQGATRNTEAFF.

In this sample, this clonotype turned up many times. This sequence joins TRBV25-1 and TRBJ1-6, with D perhaps TRBD1 (6 bases). The CDR3 has 14 amino acids. Germline-derived CDR1 and CDR2 are MGHDK and SYGVNS. Trimming took off 3 bases at V and 7 bases at J, with 10 bases between the two ends. The CDR3 bases are TGTGCCAGCAGTGATTACAGGGAAAATTCACCCCTCCACTTT. This translates into CASSDYRENSPLHF.

This clonotype rates as medium-sized. The CDR3 spells CASRSLETQYF. The CDR3 nucleotides are TGTGCCAGTAGAAGCCTTGAGACCCAGTACTTC. The chain joins TRBV19 to TRBJ2-5; D unresolved. This CDR3 contains 11 residues. The V end lost 6 bases, the J end lost 5 bases, and 7 bases lay between the germline ends. From germline, CDR1 is LNHDA and CDR2 SQIVND (reference sequence). The full variable domain, its missing parts supplied by reference TRBV19 and TRBJ2-5, is DGGITQSPKYLFRKEGQNVTLSCEQNLNHDAMYWYRQDPGQGLRLIYYSQIVNDFQKGDIAEGYSVSREKKESFPLTVTSAQKNPTAFYLCASRSLETQYFGPGTRLLVL.

This clonotype was seen ten or more times. V gene TRBV4-3 combines with J gene TRBJ2-2; 10 bases match TRBD2. Germline V gives CDR1 LGHNA, CDR2 YSLEER. Trimming at V came to 4 bases and at J to 1 base, leaving 3 bases not matched to a gene. CDR3 size: 16 residues. The CDR3 DNA sequence: TGCGCCAGCAGCCCACGGACTAGCGGGAACACCGGGGAGCTGTTTTTT. Protein: CASSPRTSGNTGELFF.

This clonotype was seen at least ten times. The DNA for the CDR3 is TGTGCCAGCAGCTTGGCCGAGAGGGTAGAGACCCAGTACTTC. Its protein is CASSLAERVETQYF. V and J are TRBV5-4 and TRBJ2-5, with TRBD2 as a possible D gene (5 bases). The V gene lost 0 bases and the J gene lost 4 bases, with 10 bases spanning the gap. The CDR3 extends over 14 amino acids. Germline CDR1 reads SGHNT; CDR2 reads YYREEE (reference sequence).

By share, this clonotype ranks as large (0.1 to 1%). The CDR3 DNA follows: TGTGCCAGCAGCCCCGCCCGACTAGCGGGGGCCTTCGATGAGCAGTTCTTC. It specifies CASSPARLAGAFDEQFF. This sequence joins TRBV7-9 and TRBJ2-1, with 12 bases lining up with TRBD2. The V gene end was trimmed by 5 bases and the J gene end by 8 bases; junction bases not matched to a gene: 13. CDR1 is SEHNR, CDR2 FQNEAQ, per germline (reference sequence). The length of the CDR3 is 17 residues.

There are many counts of this clonotype. This chain's CDR3 is CASTPGGWENQPQHF. In DNA, the CDR3 is TGTGCCAGTACCCCGGGGGGATGGGAGAATCAGCCCCAGCATTTT. The chain carries TRBV19 and TRBJ1-5; tentatively, D is TRBD1 (5 bases). V lost 7 bases and J 4 bases, leaving 17 bases between the germline ends. CDR3 length: 15 amino acids. Germline-derived CDR1 and CDR2 are LNHDA and SQIVND (reference sequence).